The TCR beta chain described here comes from a study of T cell repertoires in cytomegalovirus infection. This clonotype was found a few times. Its antigen is unknown. Germline V gene lookup returns CDR1 DFQATT and CDR2 SNEGSKA (reference sequence). The CDR3 loop spans 15 amino acids. J lost 9 bases, V lost 1 base, and 9 bases had no gene match. TCRdb processed the reads anew with MiXCR; each CDR3 protein has one entry. This table has 310,000 or so distinct CDR3 sequences, approximately 25% appearing once. This chain joins TRBV20-1 and TRBJ2-1; TRBD2 matches 10 bases. The source material was cultured PBMCs, sampled from culture after CMV antigen stimulation. This TCR was sampled from a human donor in good health (CMV status not recorded). Some clones in this sample may be carry-over from other donors' samples. The CDR3 region has the DNA TGCAGTGCTAGAGGGACTAGCGGAGAAGCCACTGAGCAGTTCTTC. Protein: CSARGTSGEATEQFF.